This is a list of T cell receptor beta chains from one sample in a study of T cell responses to AZD1222 COVID-19 vaccine. Sequencing was performed with immunoSEQ multiplex PCR; in TCRdb, only in-frame clones are kept and a portion is missing. The repertoire holds roughly 92,000 clones, 90% seen once, with 8.4% in the top ten. The source material was peripheral blood, sampled on day 0 of AZD1222 vaccination. These receptors all come from an adult in good health. Both conserved end residues are part of each CDR3. The D gene is left open where the match is weak. Clone sizes are given selectively: once, few, many, or a class where the clone is expanded.

V gene	D gene	clone size	J gene	CDR3 protein	CDR3 DNA
TRBV10-3	TRBD2	-	TRBJ2-2	CAITSGRNTGELFF	TGTGCCATCACTAGCGGGAGGAACACCGGGGAGCTGTTTTTT
TRBV11-1	-	-	TRBJ2-7	CASSLSPTYYEQYF	TGTGCCAGCAGCTTATCCCCTACGTACTACGAGCAGTACTTC
TRBV7-3	TRBD1	-	TRBJ1-6	CASSVRGTGRNSPLHF	TGTGCCAGCAGTGTAAGGGGGACAGGGCGGAATTCACCCCTCCACTTT
TRBV4-3	-	-	TRBJ2-1	CASSPYLAESSYNEQFF	TGCGCCAGCAGCCCCTATTTAGCGGAGAGCTCCTACAATGAGCAGTTCTTC
TRBV6-1	TRBD2	once	TRBJ2-7	CASSEQGGGRYGDEQYF	TGTGCCAGCAGTGAACAGGGCGGGGGGCGGTACGGAGACGAGCAGTACTTC
TRBV27	-	-	TRBJ2-1	CASSRGVYNEQFF	TGTGCCAGCAGTCGCGGGGTTTACAATGAGCAGTTCTTC
TRBV25-1	-	-	TRBJ1-6	CASSDLQGDSPLHF	TGTGCCAGCAGTGATTTACAGGGAGATTCACCCCTCCACTTT
TRBV7-6	TRBD1	-	TRBJ1-6	CASSRQGAGYNSPLHF	TGTGCCAGCAGCAGACAGGGGGCAGGATATAATTCACCCCTCCACTTT
TRBV19	TRBD2	-	TRBJ2-3	CASKGRGGVNTQYF	TGTGCCAGTAAGGGTCGGGGGGGCGTGAATACGCAGTATTTT
TRBV29-1	-	once	TRBJ1-4	CSARHGPRGEKLFF	TGCAGCGCCCGACACGGACCCCGGGGCGAAAAACTGTTTTTT
TRBV24-1	-	-	TRBJ2-7	CATSDGGYEQYF	TGTGCCACCAGTGATGGCGGATACGAGCAGTACTTC
TRBV5-1	TRBD2	-	TRBJ2-1	CASSFERGGRDNEQFF	TGCGCCAGCAGCTTCGAGCGGGGGGGCCGAGACAATGAGCAGTTCTTC
TRBV5-5	-	-	TRBJ1-3	CASSGTGIYF	TGTGCCAGCAGTGGAACCGGCATATATTTT
TRBV7-9	-	many	TRBJ1-1	CASSLGMGGTRSEAFF	TGTGCCAGCAGCTTAGGGATGGGAGGGACTCGCTCTGAAGCTTTCTTT
TRBV18	-	-	TRBJ1-3	CASSLPGARNTIYF	TGTGCCAGCTCATTGCCGGGGGCAAGGAACACCATATATTTT
TRBV4-3	TRBD2	-	TRBJ2-1	CASSPRRPGTSGNEQFF	TGCGCCAGCAGCCCAAGGAGACCCGGGACTAGCGGTAATGAGCAGTTCTTC
TRBV21-1	-	-	TRBJ2-3	CASSRRRTNTDTQYF	TGTGCCAGCAGCAGAAGGCGGACTAACACAGATACGCAGTATTTT
TRBV6-2/TRBV6-3	TRBD1	-	TRBJ2-7	CASSYSGQGAYEQYF	TGTGCCAGCAGTTACTCGGGACAGGGAGCATACGAGCAGTACTTC
TRBV4-3	TRBD2	once	TRBJ2-7	CASSQGSGGTGVYF	TGCGCCAGCAGCCAGGGTAGCGGGGGGACCGGGGTGTACTTC
TRBV4-2	TRBD1	-	TRBJ1-1	CASSHVSGTENTEAFF	TGTGCCAGCAGCCATGTCTCCGGGACAGAGAACACTGAAGCTTTCTTT
TRBV29-1	-	-	TRBJ2-3	CSVGALVEGLTDTQYF	TGCAGCGTTGGAGCCCTCGTGGAGGGACTCACAGATACGCAGTATTTT
TRBV6-4	TRBD1	-	TRBJ2-2	CANLISGGEPGELFF	TGTGCCAACCTAATATCAGGGGGAGAACCCGGGGAGCTGTTTTTT
TRBV19	-	-	TRBJ2-1	CASRTRTASYNEQFF	TGTGCCAGTAGGACTAGGACAGCCTCCTACAATGAGCAGTTCTTC